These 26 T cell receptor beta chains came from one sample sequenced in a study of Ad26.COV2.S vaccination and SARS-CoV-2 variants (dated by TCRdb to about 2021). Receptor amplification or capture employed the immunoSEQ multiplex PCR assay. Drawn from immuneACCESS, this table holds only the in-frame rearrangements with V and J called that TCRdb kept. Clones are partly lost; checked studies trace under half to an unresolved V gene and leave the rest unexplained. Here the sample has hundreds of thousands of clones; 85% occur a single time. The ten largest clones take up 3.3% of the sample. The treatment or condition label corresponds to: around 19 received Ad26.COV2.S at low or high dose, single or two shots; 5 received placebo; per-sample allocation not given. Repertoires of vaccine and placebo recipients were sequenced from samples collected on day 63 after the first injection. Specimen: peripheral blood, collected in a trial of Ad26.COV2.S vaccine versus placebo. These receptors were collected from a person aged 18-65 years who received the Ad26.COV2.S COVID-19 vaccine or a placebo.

CDR3 nucleotides: TGTGCCTGGAGCTCGGCTAGGACACTACCACTAGGGTCTTACGAGCAGTACTTC. Amino acid sequence: CAWSSARTLPLGSYEQYF. V usage is TRBV30 and J usage is TRBJ2-7; D might be TRBD1 or TRBD2, each matching 5 bases. Trimming took off 3 bases at V and 4 bases at J, with 28 bases between the two ends. This CDR3 has 18 amino acids. CDR1 is GTSNPN and CDR2 is SVGIG in the germline V gene (reference sequence).

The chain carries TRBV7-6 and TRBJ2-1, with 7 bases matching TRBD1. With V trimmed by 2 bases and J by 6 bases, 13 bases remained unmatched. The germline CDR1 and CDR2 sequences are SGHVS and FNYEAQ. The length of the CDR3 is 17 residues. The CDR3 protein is CASSLLGRGSARNEQFF. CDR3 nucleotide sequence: TGTGCCAGCAGCTTACTCGGCAGGGGGTCGGCACGCAATGAGCAGTTCTTC.

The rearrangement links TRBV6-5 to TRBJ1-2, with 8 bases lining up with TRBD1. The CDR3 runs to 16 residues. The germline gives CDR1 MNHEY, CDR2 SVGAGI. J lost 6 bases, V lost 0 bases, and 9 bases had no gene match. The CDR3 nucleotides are TGTGCCAGCAGTTACTCGACCGCGACAGGGGTTCATGGCTACACCTTC. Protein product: CASSYSTATGVHGYTF.

The CDR3 DNA follows: TGTGCCAGCAGCCACCGGACCGGGGAGCTGTTTTTT. It specifies CASSHRTGELFF. The chain joins TRBV7-9 to TRBJ2-2; D remains ambiguous. The CDR3 is 12 amino acids. V was shortened by 5 bases and J by 5 bases, with 6 bases between the two germline ends. Germline V lookup: CDR1 SEHNR, CDR2 FQNEAQ (reference sequence).

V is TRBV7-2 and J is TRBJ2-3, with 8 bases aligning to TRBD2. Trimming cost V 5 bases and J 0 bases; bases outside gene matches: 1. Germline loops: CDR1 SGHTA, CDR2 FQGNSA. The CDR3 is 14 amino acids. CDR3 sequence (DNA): TGTGCCAGCAGCCGGACTAGCAGCACAGATACGCAGTATTTT. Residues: CASSRTSSTDTQYF.

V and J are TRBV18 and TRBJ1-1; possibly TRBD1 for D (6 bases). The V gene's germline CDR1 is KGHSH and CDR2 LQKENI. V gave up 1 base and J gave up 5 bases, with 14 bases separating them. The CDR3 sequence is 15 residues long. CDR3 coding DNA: TGTGCCAGCTCACCACTGCCAGGGGCAGGTACTGAAGCTTTCTTT. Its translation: CASSPLPGAGTEAFF. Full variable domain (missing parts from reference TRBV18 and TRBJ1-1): NAGVMQNPRHLVRRRGQEARLRCSPMKGHSHVYWYRQLPEEGLKFMVYLQKENIIDESGMPKERFSAEFPKEGPSILRIQQVVRGDSAAYFCASSPLPGAGTEAFFGQGTRLTVV.

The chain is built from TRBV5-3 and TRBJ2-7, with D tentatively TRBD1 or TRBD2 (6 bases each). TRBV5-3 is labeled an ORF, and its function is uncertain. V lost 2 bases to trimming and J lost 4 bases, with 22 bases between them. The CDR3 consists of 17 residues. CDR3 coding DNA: TGTGCCAGAAGCTTAGAAGGGGGAGGCCGCACTCCGTACGAGCAGTACTTC. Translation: CARSLEGGGRTPYEQYF.

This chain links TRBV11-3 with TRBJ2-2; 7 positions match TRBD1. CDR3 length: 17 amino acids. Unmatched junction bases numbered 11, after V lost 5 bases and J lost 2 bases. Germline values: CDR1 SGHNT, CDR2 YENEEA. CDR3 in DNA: TGTGCCAGCAGCGCGTACTGGACAGGCACTAACACCGGGGAGCTGTTTTTT. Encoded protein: CASSAYWTGTNTGELFF.

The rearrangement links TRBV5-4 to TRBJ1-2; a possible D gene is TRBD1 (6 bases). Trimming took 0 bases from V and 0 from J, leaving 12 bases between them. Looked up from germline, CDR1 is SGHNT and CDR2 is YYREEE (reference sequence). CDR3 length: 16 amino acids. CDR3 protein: CASSLAGGSANYGYTF. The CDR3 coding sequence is TGTGCCAGCAGCTTGGCCGGGGGCAGCGCTAACTATGGCTACACCTTC.

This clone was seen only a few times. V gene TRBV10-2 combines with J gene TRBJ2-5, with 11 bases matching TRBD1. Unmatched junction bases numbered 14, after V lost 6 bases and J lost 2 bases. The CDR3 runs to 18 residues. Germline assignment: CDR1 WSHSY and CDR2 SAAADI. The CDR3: CASSQKLRDRGWQETQYF. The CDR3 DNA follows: TGCGCCAGCAGCCAAAAACTCCGGGACAGGGGGTGGCAAGAGACCCAGTACTTC.

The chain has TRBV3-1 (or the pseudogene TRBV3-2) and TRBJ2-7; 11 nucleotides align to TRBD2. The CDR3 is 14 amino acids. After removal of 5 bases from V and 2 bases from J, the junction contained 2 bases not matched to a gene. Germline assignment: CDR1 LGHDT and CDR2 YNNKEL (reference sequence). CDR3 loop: CASSVAGGAYEQYF. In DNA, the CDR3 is TGTGCCAGCAGCGTAGCGGGAGGGGCCTACGAGCAGTACTTC.

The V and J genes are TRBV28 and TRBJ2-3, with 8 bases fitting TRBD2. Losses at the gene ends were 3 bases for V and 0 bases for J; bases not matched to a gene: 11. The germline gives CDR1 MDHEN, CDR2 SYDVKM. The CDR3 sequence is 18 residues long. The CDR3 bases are TGTGCCAGCAGTTTCAGGGGAATCCCTAGCGGGAGCACAGATACGCAGTATTTT. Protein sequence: CASSFRGIPSGSTDTQYF.

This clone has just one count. The chain's CDR3 is CASSEAGWENEQFF. DNA for the CDR3: TGTGCCAGCAGTGAGGCAGGGTGGGAGAATGAGCAGTTCTTC. The chain links TRBV25-1 to TRBJ2-1; the D gene could be TRBD1 or TRBD2 (5 bases each). V lost 3 bases to trimming and J lost 7 bases, with 13 bases between them. Looked up from germline, CDR1 is MGHDK and CDR2 is SYGVNS. This CDR3 contains 14 residues.

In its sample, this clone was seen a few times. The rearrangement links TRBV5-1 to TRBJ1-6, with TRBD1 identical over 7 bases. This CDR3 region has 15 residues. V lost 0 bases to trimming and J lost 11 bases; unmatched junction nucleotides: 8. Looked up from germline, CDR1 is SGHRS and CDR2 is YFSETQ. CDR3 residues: CASSLAIAGGAPLHF. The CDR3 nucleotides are TGCGCCAGCAGCTTGGCCATTGCAGGGGGAGCACCCCTCCACTTT. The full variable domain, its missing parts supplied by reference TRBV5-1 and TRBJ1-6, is KAGVTQTPRYLIKTRGQQVTLSCSPISGHRSVSWYQQTPGQGLQFLFEYFSETQRNKGNFPGRFSGRQFSNSRSEMNVSTLELGDSALYLCASSLAIAGGAPLHFGNGTRLTVT.

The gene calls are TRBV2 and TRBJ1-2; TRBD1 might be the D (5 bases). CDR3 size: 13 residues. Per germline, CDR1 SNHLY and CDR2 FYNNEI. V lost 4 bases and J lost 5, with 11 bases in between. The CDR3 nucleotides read TGTGCCAGCAGTGGCTTCGGGGGGTATGGCTACACCTTC. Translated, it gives CASSGFGGYGYTF. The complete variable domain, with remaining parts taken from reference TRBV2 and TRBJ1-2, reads EPEVTQTPSHQVTQMGQEVILRCVPISNHLYFYWYRQILGQKVEFLVSFYNNEISEKSEIFDDQFSVERPDGSNFTLKIRSTKLEDSAMYFCASSGFGGYGYTFGSGTRLTVV.

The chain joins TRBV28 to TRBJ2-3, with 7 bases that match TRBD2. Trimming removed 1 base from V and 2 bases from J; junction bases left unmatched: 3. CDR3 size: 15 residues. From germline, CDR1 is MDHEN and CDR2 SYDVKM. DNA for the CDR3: TGTGCCAGCAGTTTATATAGGGACTACACAGATACGCAGTATTTT. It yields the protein CASSLYRDYTDTQYF.

CDR3 in amino acids: CASSILGTGEEKLFF. The CDR3 DNA reads as TGTGCCAGTAGTATACTGGGGACAGGGGAGGAAAAACTGTTTTTT. The chain links TRBV19 to TRBJ1-4; TRBD1 agrees at 10 bases. V gave up 2 bases and J gave up 8 bases; unmatched junction bases: 5. CDR3 length equals 15 residues. In germline, CDR1 is LNHDA, CDR2 SQIVND (reference sequence).

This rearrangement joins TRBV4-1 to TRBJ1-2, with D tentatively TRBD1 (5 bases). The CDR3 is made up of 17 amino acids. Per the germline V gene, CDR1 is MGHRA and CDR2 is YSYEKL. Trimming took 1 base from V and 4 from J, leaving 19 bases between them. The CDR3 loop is CASSQAYGQGGAYGYTF. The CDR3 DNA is TGCGCCAGCAGCCAAGCCTACGGGCAGGGTGGGGCCTATGGCTACACCTTC.

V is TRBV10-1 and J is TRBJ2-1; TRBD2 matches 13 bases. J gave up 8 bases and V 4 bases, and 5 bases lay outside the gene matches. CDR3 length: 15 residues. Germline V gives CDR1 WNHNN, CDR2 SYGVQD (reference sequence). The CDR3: CASSGTSGGAYEQFF. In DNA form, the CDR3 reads TGCGCCAGCAGTGGCACTAGCGGGGGGGCTTATGAGCAGTTCTTC.

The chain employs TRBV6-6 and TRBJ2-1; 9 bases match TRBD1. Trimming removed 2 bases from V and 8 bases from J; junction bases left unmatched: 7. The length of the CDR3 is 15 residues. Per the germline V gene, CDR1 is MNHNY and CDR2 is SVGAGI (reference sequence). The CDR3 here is CASSYQGQGGDEQFF. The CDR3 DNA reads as TGTGCCAGCAGTTACCAGGGACAGGGAGGGGATGAGCAGTTCTTC.

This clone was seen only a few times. The CDR3 is CASSYVQPNSPLHF. CDR3 DNA: TGTGCCAGCAGTTACGTACAACCCAATTCACCCCTCCACTTT. The chain employs TRBV27 and TRBJ1-6; D gene unclear. Trimming cost V 4 bases and J 7 bases, with 11 bases left between them. Germline V gene data show CDR1 as MNHEY and CDR2 as SMNVEV (reference sequence). The CDR3 runs to 14 residues.

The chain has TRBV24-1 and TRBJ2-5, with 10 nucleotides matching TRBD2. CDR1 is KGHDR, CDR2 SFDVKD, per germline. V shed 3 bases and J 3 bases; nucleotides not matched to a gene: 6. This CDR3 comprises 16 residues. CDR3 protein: CATSDPPSGGKETQYF. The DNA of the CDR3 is TGTGCCACCAGTGATCCCCCTAGCGGGGGAAAAGAGACCCAGTACTTC.

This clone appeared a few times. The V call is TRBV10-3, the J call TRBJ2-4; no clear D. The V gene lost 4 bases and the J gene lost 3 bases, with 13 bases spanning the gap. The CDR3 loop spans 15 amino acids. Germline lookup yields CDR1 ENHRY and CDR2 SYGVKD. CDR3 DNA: TGTGCCATCAGTGGAGAAGTTTTGGGCAAAAACATTCAGTACTTC. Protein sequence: CAISGEVLGKNIQYF.

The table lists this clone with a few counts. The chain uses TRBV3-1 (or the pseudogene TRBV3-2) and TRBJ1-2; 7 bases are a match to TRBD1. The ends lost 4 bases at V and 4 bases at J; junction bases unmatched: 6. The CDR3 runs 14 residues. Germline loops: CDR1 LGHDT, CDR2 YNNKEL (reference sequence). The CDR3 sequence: CASSLQGPLYGYTF. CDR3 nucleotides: TGTGCCAGCAGCCTACAGGGGCCACTCTATGGCTACACCTTC.

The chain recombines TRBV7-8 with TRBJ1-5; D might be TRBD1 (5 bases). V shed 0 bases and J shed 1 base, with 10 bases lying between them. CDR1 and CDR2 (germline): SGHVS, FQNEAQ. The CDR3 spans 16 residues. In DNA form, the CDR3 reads TGTGCCAGCAGCTTAGCGTGGGACGTAAGCAATCAGCCCCAGCATTTT. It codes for CASSLAWDVSNQPQHF.

CDR3 region: CASSYASRGETQYF. CDR3 in DNA: TGTGCCAGCAGTTACGCTTCCAGAGGTGAGACCCAGTACTTC. This chain joins TRBV6-5 and TRBJ2-5; no reliable D call. Germline CDR1 is MNHEY and CDR2 is SVGAGI. This CDR3 is built from 14 residues. V lost 2 bases and J 5 bases, leaving 12 bases between the germline ends.